This TCR beta chain was sequenced during a study of CD8 T cells in Susac syndrome. The CDR3 consists of 16 residues. Germline V gene lookup returns CDR1 MNHNY and CDR2 SVGAGI (reference sequence). After removal of 2 bases from V and 6 bases from J, the junction contained 10 bases not matched to a gene. The authors reverse transcribed roughly 0.5 to 1 ug RNA with random hexamers. Multiplex PCR with immunoSEQ amplified the TCR beta CDR3 across 54 Vbeta and 13 Jbeta. Each CDR3 protein is one row after TCRdb ran MiXCR on the immunoSEQ multiplex PCR reads. This table has 100,000 or so distinct CDR3 sequences, less than 95% appearing once. Sequencing of TCR beta was carried out in blood CD8+ and CD4+ T cells. It was healthy donors who served as the controls, matched for age and sex. Negative magnetic isolation gave CD8+ and CD4+ cells; FACS enriched CD8+ TEMRA.

The chain couples TRBV6-6 to TRBJ2-1; TRBD1 agrees at 7 bases. Sequencing was done on a sample of CD8+ T cells from PBMCs. The clonotype comes from a human donor in good health. CDR3 bases: TGTGCCAGCAGTTACCGGATCAGACAGGGCCCCAATGAGCAGTTCTTC. It yields the protein CASSYRIRQGPNEQFF.